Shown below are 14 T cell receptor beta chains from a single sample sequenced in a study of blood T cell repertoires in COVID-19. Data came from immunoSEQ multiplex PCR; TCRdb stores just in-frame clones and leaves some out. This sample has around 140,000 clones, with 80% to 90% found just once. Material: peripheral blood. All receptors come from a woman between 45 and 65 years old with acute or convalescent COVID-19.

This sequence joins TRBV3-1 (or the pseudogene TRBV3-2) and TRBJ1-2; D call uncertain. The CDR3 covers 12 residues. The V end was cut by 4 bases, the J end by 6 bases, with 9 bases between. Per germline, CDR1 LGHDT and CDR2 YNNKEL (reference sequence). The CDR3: CASSRAVDGYTF. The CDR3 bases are TGTGCCAGCAGCCGGGCAGTAGATGGCTACACCTTC.

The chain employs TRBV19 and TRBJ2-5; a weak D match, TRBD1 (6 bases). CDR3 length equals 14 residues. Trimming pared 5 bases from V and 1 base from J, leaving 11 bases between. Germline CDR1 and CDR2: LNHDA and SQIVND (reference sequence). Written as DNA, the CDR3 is TGTGCCAGTAGTCCCGACAGGACCCAAGAGACCCAGTACTTC. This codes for CASSPDRTQETQYF.

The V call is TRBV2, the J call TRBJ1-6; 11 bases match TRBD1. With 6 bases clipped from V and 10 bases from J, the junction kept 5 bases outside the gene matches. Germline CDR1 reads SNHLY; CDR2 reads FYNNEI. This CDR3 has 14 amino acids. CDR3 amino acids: CASRPGQGASPLHF. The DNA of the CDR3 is TGTGCCAGCAGGCCCGGACAGGGGGCCTCACCCCTCCACTTT.

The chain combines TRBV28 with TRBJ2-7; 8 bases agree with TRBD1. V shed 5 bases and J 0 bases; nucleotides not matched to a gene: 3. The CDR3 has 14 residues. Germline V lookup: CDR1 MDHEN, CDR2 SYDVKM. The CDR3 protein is CASSPGTGSYEQYF. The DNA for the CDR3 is TGTGCCAGCAGTCCCGGGACAGGCTCCTACGAGCAGTACTTC.

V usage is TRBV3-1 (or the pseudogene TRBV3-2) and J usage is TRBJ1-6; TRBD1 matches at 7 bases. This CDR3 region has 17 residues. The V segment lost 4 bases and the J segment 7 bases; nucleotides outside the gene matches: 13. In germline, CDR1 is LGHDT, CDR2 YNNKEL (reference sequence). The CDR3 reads CASSLLRDSAGNSPLHF. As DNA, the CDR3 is TGTGCCAGCAGCCTACTAAGGGACAGCGCCGGGAATTCACCCCTCCACTTT.

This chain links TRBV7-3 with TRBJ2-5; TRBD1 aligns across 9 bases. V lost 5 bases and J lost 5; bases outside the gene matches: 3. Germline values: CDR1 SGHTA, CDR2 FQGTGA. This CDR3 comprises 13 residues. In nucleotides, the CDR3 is TGTGCCAGCAGCCTCGGACAGGGGGAGACCCAGTACTTC. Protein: CASSLGQGETQYF.

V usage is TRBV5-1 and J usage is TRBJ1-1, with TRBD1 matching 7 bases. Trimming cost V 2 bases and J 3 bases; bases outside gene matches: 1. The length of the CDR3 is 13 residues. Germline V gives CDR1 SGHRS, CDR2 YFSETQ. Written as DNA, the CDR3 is TGCGCCAGCAGCTTTACAGGGGACACTGAAGCTTTCTTT. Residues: CASSFTGDTEAFF.

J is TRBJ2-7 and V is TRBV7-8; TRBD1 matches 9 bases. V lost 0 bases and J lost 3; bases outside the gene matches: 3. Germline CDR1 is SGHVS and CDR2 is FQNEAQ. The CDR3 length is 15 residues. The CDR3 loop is CASSLAPGQGYEQYF. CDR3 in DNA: TGTGCCAGCAGCTTAGCTCCGGGACAGGGCTACGAGCAGTACTTC.

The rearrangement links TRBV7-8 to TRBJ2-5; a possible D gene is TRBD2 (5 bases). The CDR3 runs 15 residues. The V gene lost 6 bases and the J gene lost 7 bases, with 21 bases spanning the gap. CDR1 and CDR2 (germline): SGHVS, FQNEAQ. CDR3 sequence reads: CASRKRGMRPGTQYF. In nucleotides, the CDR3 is TGTGCCAGCAGGAAAAGAGGGATGAGGCCTGGGACCCAGTACTTC.

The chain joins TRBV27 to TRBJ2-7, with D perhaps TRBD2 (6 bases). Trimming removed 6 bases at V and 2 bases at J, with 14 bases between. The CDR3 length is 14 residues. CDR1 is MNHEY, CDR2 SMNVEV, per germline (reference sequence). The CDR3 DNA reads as TGTGCCAGCAGATCCCACGGGGGAGCCTACGAGCAGTACTTC. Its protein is CASRSHGGAYEQYF.

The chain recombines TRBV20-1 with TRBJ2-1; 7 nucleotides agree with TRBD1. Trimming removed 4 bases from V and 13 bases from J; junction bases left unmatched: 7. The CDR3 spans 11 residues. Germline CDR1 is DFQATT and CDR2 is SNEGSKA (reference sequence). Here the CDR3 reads CSAKQGSGQFF. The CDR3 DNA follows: TGCAGTGCTAAACAGGGGTCGGGCCAGTTCTTC.

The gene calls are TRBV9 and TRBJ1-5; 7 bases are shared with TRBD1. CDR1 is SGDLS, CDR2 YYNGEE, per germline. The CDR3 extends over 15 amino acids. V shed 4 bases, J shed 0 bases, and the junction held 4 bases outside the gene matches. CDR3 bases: TGTGCCAGCAGCACGACAGGGAATAGCAATCAGCCCCAGCATTTT. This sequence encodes CASSTTGNSNQPQHF.

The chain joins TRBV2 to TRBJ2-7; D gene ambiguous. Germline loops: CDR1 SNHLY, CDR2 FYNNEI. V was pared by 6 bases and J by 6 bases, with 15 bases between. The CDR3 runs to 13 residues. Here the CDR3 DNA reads TGTGCCAGCAGCGCCGCGGTTAGAGGCGAGCAGTACTTC. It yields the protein CASSAAVRGEQYF.

CDR3 protein: CSVEVGQGIDYGYTF. The DNA for the CDR3 is TGCAGCGTTGAAGTGGGACAGGGGATTGACTATGGCTACACCTTC. This sequence joins TRBV29-1 and TRBJ1-2; 10 nucleotides align to TRBD1. CDR3 size: 15 residues. V dropped 1 base and J dropped 3; count of bases not matched to a gene: 5. Per the germline V gene, CDR1 is SQVTM and CDR2 is ANQGSEA.